The clone carrying this T cell receptor beta chain was seen more than once but under ten times. What it recognizes is unknown. Data came from immunoSEQ multiplex PCR; TCRdb stores just in-frame clones and leaves some out. The sample lists approximately 4,400 clones; about two fifths were seen once. This record belongs to a study of T cells in localized non-small cell lung cancer. General study points: Paired adjacent lung recovered a median around 60 of the top 100 tumor clones. Uninvolved adjacent lung had more T cell clonality than any other tissue, topping tumor.

V shed 3 bases and J 4 bases; nucleotides not matched to a gene: 12. Per the germline V gene, CDR1 is SGHNT and CDR2 is YENEEA. The CDR3 loop spans 17 amino acids. The material sequenced was lung tumor tissue, taken before any cancer treatment. The chain links TRBV11-3 to TRBJ2-3; TRBD2 agrees at 8 bases. This clonotype was sampled from a woman aged 35 to 70 with stage I lung adenocarcinoma. CDR3 sequence reads: CASSFGTGTSGADTQYF. CDR3 sequence (DNA): TGTGCCAGCAGCTTTGGGACCGGGACTAGTGGGGCAGATACGCAGTATTTT.